Listed below are T cell receptor beta chains from one sample, sequenced in a study of glioma-infiltrating T cells after dendritic cell vaccination. Generated by immunoSEQ multiplex PCR, the TCRdb table keeps only in-frame clones and is missing some. The sample gives roughly 90,000 clones, around 86% of which show up once; about 15% is in the top ten. Sequencing used blood, obtained before dendritic cell vaccination. Source of these receptors: a human donor with glioblastoma. CDR3s include the opening cysteine and the closing phenylalanine or tryptophan. Fields, in order: D gene, clone size, CDR3 length, V gene, J gene, CDR3 protein, CDR3 DNA. A D gene is named only where the DNA matches it firmly. For some rows the clone size is stated as once, few or many, or as a class when expanded; others skip it.

D: TRBD1
size: .
length: 15
V: TRBV6-6
J: TRBJ2-7
CDR3: CASSYSGQHSYEQYF
DNA: TGTGCCAGCAGTTACTCGGGACAGCACTCCTACGAGCAGTACTTC

D: .
size: .
length: 15
V: TRBV7-9
J: TRBJ2-1
CDR3: CASTENWREYNEQFF
DNA: TGTGCCAGCACCGAAAACTGGCGGGAATACAATGAGCAGTTCTTC

D: TRBD1
size: .
length: 14
V: TRBV6-5
J: TRBJ1-5
CDR3: CASSPGQDNQPQHF
DNA: TGTGCCAGCAGCCCGGGACAGGACAATCAGCCCCAGCATTTT

D: .
size: .
length: 16
V: TRBV6-1
J: TRBJ1-1
CDR3: CASSDLRAGGNTEAFF
DNA: TGTGCCAGCAGTGATCTGAGGGCGGGTGGGAACACTGAAGCTTTCTTT

D: .
size: .
length: 14
V: TRBV14
J: TRBJ2-2
CDR3: CASSPIFYPGELFF
DNA: TGTGCCAGCAGCCCGATATTCTACCCCGGGGAGCTGTTTTTT

D: TRBD1
size: few
length: 14
V: TRBV19
J: TRBJ1-5
CDR3: CASSPGDRVQPQHF
DNA: TGTGCCAGTAGTCCTGGGGACAGGGTTCAGCCCCAGCATTTT

D: TRBD2
size: .
length: 18
V: TRBV5-6
J: TRBJ2-5
CDR3: CASSLLLPGRGFQETQYF
DNA: TGTGCCAGCAGCTTGCTCCTGCCGGGGAGGGGCTTCCAAGAGACCCAGTACTTC

D: TRBD1
size: .
length: 15
V: TRBV7-9
J: TRBJ2-5
CDR3: CASSTGTGGLKTQYF
DNA: TGTGCCAGCAGCACCGGGACAGGGGGCTTGAAGACCCAGTACTTC

D: TRBD1
size: .
length: 16
V: TRBV19
J: TRBJ1-6
CDR3: CASSPPTGGYNSPLHF
DNA: TGTGCCAGTAGTCCTCCGACAGGGGGGTATAATTCACCCCTCCACTTT

D: TRBD1
size: .
length: 16
V: TRBV7-9
J: TRBJ2-5
CDR3: CASSLATGGIEETQYF
DNA: TGTGCCAGCAGCTTAGCGACAGGGGGCATAGAAGAGACCCAGTACTTC

D: .
size: .
length: 11
V: TRBV30
J: TRBJ2-7
CDR3: CAWSFEYEQYF
DNA: TGTGCCTGGAGCTTCGAGTACGAGCAGTACTTC

D: .
size: .
length: 13
V: TRBV7-3
J: TRBJ1-2
CDR3: CASSLTTAYGYTF
DNA: TGTGCCAGCAGCCTCACGACAGCTTATGGCTACACCTTC

D: .
size: once
length: 17
V: TRBV29-1
J: TRBJ1-1
CDR3: CSGRIQGTRPQNTEAFF
DNA: TGCAGCGGACGAATTCAGGGGACACGTCCCCAGAACACTGAAGCTTTCTTT

D: TRBD2
size: few
length: 14
V: TRBV6-5
J: TRBJ2-7
CDR3: CASRRDGPGGEQYF
DNA: TGTGCCAGCAGGAGGGACGGACCCGGGGGGGAGCAGTACTTC

D: .
size: .
length: 12
V: TRBV29-1
J: TRBJ2-1
CDR3: CSVESGGNEQFF
DNA: TGCAGCGTTGAGTCCGGGGGCAATGAGCAGTTCTTC

D: .
size: .
length: 14
V: TRBV4-2
J: TRBJ1-1
CDR3: CASSEKTGNTEAFF
DNA: TGTGCCAGCAGCGAAAAAACCGGGAACACTGAAGCTTTCTTT

D: TRBD1
size: .
length: 14
V: TRBV28
J: TRBJ1-4
CDR3: CASSPRTGFEKLFF
DNA: TGTGCCAGCAGTCCGAGGACAGGGTTTGAAAAACTGTTTTTT

D: TRBD1
size: .
length: 14
V: TRBV7-3
J: TRBJ2-5
CDR3: CASSLKGTGWTQYF
DNA: TGTGCCAGCAGCTTAAAAGGGACAGGGTGGACCCAGTACTTC

D: .
size: .
length: 12
V: TRBV7-2
J: TRBJ2-3
CDR3: CASSLAGGTQYF
DNA: TGTGCCAGCAGCTTAGCAGGGGGTACGCAGTATTTT

D: TRBD1
size: .
length: 16
V: TRBV4-3
J: TRBJ2-1
CDR3: CASSQEGTGFNNEQFF
DNA: TGCGCCAGCAGCCAAGAAGGGACAGGGTTTAACAATGAGCAGTTCTTC

D: .
size: few
length: 15
V: TRBV7-2
J: TRBJ1-4
CDR3: CASSANRRDNEKLFF
DNA: TGTGCCAGCAGCGCCAACAGGAGAGATAATGAAAAACTGTTTTTT

D: TRBD1
size: .
length: 14
V: TRBV10-2
J: TRBJ2-7
CDR3: CASSQSGTAYEQYF
DNA: TGCGCCAGCAGTCAGTCGGGGACAGCCTACGAGCAGTACTTC

D: .
size: .
length: 14
V: TRBV5-6
J: TRBJ1-4
CDR3: CASSLAGKGEKLFF
DNA: TGTGCCAGCAGCTTGGCGGGGAAAGGTGAAAAACTGTTTTTT

D: TRBD2
size: .
length: 12
V: TRBV6-5
J: TRBJ2-7
CDR3: CASTGGSYEQYF
DNA: TGTGCCAGCACGGGGGGCTCCTACGAGCAGTACTTC

D: TRBD2
size: .
length: 15
V: TRBV2
J: TRBJ2-7
CDR3: CASSESGTSVYEQYF
DNA: TGTGCCAGCAGTGAATCCGGGACTAGCGTGTACGAGCAGTACTTC

D: .
size: .
length: 14
V: TRBV7-8
J: TRBJ2-1
CDR3: CASIALQGHNEQFF
DNA: TGTGCCAGCATTGCTCTGCAGGGTCACAATGAGCAGTTCTTC

D: TRBD1
size: .
length: 14
V: TRBV7-3
J: TRBJ1-2
CDR3: CASSPMGTGGGYTF
DNA: TGTGCCAGCAGCCCCATGGGGACAGGGGGTGGCTACACCTTC

D: .
size: .
length: 16
V: TRBV10-3
J: TRBJ2-5
CDR3: CAISDPQALNFETQYF
DNA: TGTGCCATCAGTGATCCCCAGGCGCTGAATTTTGAGACCCAGTACTTC

D: .
size: .
length: 16
V: TRBV2
J: TRBJ2-7
CDR3: CASSEGPQDYSYEQYF
DNA: TGTGCCAGCAGTGAGGGGCCTCAGGACTACTCCTACGAGCAGTACTTC

D: .
size: .
length: 15
V: TRBV4-1
J: TRBJ2-7
CDR3: CASSPSQGSSYEQYF
DNA: TGCGCCAGCAGCCCCAGCCAGGGTAGCTCCTACGAGCAGTACTTC

D: TRBD1
size: .
length: 13
V: TRBV2
J: TRBJ1-1
CDR3: CASLSGGNTEAFF
DNA: TGTGCCAGCCTGTCAGGGGGGAACACTGAAGCTTTCTTT